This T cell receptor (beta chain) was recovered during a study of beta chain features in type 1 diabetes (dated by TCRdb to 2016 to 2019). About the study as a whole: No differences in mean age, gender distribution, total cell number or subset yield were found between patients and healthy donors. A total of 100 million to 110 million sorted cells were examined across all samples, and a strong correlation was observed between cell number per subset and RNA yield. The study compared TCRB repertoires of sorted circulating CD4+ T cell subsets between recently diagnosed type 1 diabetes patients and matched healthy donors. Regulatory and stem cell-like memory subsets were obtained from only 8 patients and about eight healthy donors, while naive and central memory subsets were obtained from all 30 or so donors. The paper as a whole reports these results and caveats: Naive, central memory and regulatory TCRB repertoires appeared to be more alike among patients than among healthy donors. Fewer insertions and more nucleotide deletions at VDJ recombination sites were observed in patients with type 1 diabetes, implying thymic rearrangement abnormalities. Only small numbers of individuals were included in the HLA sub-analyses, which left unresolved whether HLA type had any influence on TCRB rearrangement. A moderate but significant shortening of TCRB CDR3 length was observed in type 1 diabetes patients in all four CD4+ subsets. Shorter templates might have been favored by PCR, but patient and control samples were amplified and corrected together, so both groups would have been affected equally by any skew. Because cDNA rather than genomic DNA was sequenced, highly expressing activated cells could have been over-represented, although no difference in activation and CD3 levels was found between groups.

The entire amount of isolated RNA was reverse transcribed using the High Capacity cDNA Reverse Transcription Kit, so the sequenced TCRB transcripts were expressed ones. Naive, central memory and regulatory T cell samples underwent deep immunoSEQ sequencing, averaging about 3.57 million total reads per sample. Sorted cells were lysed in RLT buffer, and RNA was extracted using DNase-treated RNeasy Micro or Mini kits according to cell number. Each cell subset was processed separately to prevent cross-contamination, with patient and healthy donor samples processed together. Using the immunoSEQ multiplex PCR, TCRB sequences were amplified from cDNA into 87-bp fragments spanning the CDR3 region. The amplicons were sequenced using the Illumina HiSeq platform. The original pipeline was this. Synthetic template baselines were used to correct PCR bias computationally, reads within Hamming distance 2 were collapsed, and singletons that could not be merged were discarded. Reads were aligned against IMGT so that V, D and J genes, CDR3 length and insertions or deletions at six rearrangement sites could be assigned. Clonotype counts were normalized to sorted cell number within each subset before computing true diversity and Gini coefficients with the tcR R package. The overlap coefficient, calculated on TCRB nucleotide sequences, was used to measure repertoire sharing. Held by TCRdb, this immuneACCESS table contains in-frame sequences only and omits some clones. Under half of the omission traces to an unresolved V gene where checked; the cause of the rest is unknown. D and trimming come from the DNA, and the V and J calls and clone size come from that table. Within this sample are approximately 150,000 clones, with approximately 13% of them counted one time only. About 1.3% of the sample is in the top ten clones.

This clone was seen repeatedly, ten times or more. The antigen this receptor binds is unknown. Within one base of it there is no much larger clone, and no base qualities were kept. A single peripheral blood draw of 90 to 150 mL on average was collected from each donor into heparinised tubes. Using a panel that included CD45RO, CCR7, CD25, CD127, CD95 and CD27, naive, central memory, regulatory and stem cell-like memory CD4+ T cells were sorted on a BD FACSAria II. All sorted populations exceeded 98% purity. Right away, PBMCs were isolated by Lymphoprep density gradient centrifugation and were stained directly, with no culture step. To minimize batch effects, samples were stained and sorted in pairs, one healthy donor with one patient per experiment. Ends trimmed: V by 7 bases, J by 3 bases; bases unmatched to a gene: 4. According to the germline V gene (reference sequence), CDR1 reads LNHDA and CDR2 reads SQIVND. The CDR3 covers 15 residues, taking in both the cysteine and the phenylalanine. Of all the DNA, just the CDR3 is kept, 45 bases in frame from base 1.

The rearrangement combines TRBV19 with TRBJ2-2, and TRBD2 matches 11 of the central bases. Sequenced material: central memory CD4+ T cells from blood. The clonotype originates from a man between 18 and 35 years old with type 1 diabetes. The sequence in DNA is TGTGCCAGTAAGGGACTAGCGGATTACACCGGGGAGCTGTTTTTT. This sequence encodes CASKGLADYTGELFF.